The 4 T cell receptor beta chains presented below share a single source sample, sequenced in a study of T cell repertoires in cytomegalovirus infection (dated by TCRdb to the late 2010s). Instrument used: Illumina HiSeq 1500. TCRdb passed the public sequencing reads through fastp at Q25 and MiXCR, retaining productive beta sequences. Each record represents a unique CDR3 protein, reported with the most common genes and DNA among its rows. The sample contains about 150,000 distinct CDR3 sequences, around 24% of them found a single time. 10% to 11% of the sample is in the top ten clones. Sequenced input: PBMCs. The receptors were sampled from a human donor in good health (CMV status not recorded). Some clones in this sample may be carry-over from other donors' samples.

This clonotype was counted only a few times. V and J are TRBV20-1 and TRBJ1-6; 8 bases fit TRBD1. CDR1 and CDR2 from the germline V gene are DFQATT and SNEGSKA (reference sequence). This CDR3 spans 15 amino acids. J gave up 3 bases and V 3 bases, and 4 bases lay outside the gene matches. The CDR3 DNA sequence: TGCAGTGCTAGGGACACAGGGGGCTATAATTCACCCCTCCACTTT. Protein product: CSARDTGGYNSPLHF.

This clonotype was observed many times. The genes are TRBV7-9 and TRBJ2-1; D gene uncertain. Trimming shortened V by 5 bases and J by 0 bases, and 11 bases separated the two germline ends. Germline CDR1 reads SEHNR; CDR2 reads FQNEAQ (reference sequence). CDR3 length: 15 amino acids. The CDR3 protein is CASSTRISSYNEQFF. The CDR3 nucleotides read TGTGCCAGCAGCACCAGGATCAGCTCCTACAATGAGCAGTTCTTC.

The V call is TRBV5-1, the J call TRBJ2-5; D uncertain. CDR3 length equals 15 residues. Germline lookup yields CDR1 SGHRS and CDR2 YFSETQ. Trimming pared 4 bases from V and 4 bases from J, leaving 17 bases between. The CDR3 loop is CASSDPGQVTETQYF. CDR3 bases: TGCGCCAGCAGCGACCCGGGTCAGGTGACAGAGACCCAGTACTTC.

The chain links TRBV11-2 to TRBJ2-7, with D possibly called TRBD1 or TRBD2 (5 bases each). The CDR3 runs to 14 residues. The germline CDR1 and CDR2 sequences are SGHAT and FQNNGV. V lost 3 bases to trimming and J lost 3 bases, with 12 bases between them. CDR3 protein: CASSLGTANYEQYF. The DNA of the CDR3 is TGTGCCAGCAGCTTGGGGACGGCCAACTACGAGCAGTACTTC.